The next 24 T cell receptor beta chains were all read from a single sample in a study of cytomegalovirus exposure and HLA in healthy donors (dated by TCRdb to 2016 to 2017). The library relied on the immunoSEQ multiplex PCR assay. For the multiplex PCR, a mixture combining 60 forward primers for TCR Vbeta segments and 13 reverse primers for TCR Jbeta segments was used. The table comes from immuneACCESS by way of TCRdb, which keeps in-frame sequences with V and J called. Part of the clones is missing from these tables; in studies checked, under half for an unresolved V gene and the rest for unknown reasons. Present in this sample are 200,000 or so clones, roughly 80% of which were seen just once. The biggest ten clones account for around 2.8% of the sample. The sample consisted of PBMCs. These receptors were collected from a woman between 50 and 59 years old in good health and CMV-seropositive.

For the CDR3, the DNA is TGTGCCAGTAGTACCCAACGGGGGTCTCAAGAGACCCAGTACTTC. This gives the protein CASSTQRGSQETQYF. The chain combines TRBV19 with TRBJ2-5, with D possibly matching TRBD2 (6 bases). Between the trimmed V and J ends, which lost 4 bases and 2 bases, there was a span of 14 bases. The CDR3 is 15 residues long. Germline values: CDR1 LNHDA, CDR2 SQIVND (reference sequence).

CDR3 in amino acids: CASSVGGGGETQYF. DNA for the CDR3: TGTGCCAGCAGCGTAGGTGGCGGGGGGGAGACCCAGTACTTC. V is TRBV9 and J is TRBJ2-5; TRBD2 matches at 8 bases. V dropped 0 bases and J dropped 5; count of bases not matched to a gene: 3. The CDR3 contains 14 residues. CDR1 is SGDLS, CDR2 YYNGEE, per germline.

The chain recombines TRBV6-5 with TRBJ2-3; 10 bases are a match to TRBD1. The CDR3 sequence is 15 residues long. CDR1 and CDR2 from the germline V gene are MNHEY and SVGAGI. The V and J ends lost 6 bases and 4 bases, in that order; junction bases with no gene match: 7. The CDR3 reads CASSPRGQGSDTQYF. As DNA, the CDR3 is TGTGCCAGCAGCCCCAGGGGACAGGGGTCAGATACGCAGTATTTT.

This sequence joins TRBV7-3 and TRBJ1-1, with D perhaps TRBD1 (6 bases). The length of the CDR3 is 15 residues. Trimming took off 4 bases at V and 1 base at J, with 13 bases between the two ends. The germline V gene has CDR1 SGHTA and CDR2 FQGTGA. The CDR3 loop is CASSSPGHANTEAFF. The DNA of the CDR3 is TGTGCCAGCAGCTCGCCGGGACACGCGAACACTGAAGCTTTCTTT. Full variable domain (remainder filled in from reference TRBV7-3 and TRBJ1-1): GAGVSQTPSNKVTEKGKYVELRCDPISGHTALYWYRQSLGQGPEFLIYFQGTGAADDSGLPNDRFFAVRPEGSVSTLKIQRTERGDSAVYLCASSSPGHANTEAFFGQGTRLTVV.

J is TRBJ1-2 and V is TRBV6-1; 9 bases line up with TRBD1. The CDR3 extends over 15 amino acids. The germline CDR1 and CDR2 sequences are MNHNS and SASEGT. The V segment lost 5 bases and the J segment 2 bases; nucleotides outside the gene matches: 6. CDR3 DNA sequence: TGTGCCAGCAGTAACCTGGGACAGGGAAACTATGGCTACACCTTC. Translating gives CASSNLGQGNYGYTF.

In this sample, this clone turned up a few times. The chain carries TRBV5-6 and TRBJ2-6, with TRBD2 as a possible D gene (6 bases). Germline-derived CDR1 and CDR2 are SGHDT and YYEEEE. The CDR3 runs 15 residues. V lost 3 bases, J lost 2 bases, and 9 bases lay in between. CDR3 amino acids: CASSWDSAGANVLTF. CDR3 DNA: TGTGCCAGCAGCTGGGACTCGGCTGGGGCCAACGTCCTGACTTTC.

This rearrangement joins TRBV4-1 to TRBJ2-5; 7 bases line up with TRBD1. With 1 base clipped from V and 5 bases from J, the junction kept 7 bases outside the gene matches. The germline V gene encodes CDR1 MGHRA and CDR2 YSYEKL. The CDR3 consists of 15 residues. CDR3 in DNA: TGCGCCAGCAGCCAAGTGACAGGGCCAGGGGAGACCCAGTACTTC. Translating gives CASSQVTGPGETQYF.

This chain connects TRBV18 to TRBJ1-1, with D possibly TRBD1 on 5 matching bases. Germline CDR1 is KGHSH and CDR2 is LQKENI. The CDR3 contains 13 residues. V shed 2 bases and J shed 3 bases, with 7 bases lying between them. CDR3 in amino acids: CASSPARDTEAFF. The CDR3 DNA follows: TGTGCCAGCTCACCAGCCAGGGACACTGAAGCTTTCTTT. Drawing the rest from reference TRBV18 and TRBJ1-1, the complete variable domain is NAGVMQNPRHLVRRRGQEARLRCSPMKGHSHVYWYRQLPEEGLKFMVYLQKENIIDESGMPKERFSAEFPKEGPSILRIQQVVRGDSAAYFCASSPARDTEAFFGQGTRLTVV.

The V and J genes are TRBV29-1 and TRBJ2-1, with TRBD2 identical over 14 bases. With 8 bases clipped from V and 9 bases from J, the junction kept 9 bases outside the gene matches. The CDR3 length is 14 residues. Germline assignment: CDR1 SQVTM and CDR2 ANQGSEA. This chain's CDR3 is CSTWTSGGPGEQFF. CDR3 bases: TGCAGCACTTGGACTAGCGGGGGGCCGGGTGAGCAGTTCTTC.

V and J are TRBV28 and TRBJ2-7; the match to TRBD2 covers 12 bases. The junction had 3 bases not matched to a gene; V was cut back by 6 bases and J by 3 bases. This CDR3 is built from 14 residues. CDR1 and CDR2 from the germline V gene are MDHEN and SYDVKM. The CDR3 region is CASRTSGGYYEQYF. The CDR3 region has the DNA TGTGCCAGCAGGACTAGCGGGGGATACTACGAGCAGTACTTC.

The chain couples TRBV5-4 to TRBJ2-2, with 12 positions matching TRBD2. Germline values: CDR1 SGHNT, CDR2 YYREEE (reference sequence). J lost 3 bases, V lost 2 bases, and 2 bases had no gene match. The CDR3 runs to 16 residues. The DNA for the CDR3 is TGTGCCAGCAGCTTAGGACTAGCGGGGTACACCGGGGAGCTGTTTTTT. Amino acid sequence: CASSLGLAGYTGELFF.

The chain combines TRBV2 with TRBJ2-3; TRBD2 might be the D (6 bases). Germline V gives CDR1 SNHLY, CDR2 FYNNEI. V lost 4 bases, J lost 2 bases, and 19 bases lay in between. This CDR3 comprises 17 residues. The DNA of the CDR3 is TGTGCCAGCAGTGTGGGCCGGGGCGGGGCTAACACAGATACGCAGTATTTT. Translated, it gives CASSVGRGGANTDTQYF.

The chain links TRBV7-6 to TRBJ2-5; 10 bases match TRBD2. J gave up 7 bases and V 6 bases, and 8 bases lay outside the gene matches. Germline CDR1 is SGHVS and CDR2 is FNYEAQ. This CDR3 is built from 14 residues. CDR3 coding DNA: TGTGCCAGCAGTTCTAGCGGGGGAGGCGGGACCCAGTACTTC. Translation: CASSSSGGGGTQYF.

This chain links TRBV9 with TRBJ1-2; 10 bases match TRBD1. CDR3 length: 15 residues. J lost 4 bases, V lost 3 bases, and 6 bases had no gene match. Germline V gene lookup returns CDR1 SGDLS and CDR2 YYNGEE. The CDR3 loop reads CASSAPDRGVYGYTF. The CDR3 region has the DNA TGTGCCAGCAGCGCCCCGGACAGGGGGGTCTATGGCTACACCTTC.

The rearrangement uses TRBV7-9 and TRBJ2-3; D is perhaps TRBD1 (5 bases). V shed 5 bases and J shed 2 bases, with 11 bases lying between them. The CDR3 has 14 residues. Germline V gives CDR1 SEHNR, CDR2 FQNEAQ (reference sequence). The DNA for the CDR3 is TGTGCCAGCAGCACCCGACAGTTCACAGATACGCAGTATTTT. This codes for CASSTRQFTDTQYF.

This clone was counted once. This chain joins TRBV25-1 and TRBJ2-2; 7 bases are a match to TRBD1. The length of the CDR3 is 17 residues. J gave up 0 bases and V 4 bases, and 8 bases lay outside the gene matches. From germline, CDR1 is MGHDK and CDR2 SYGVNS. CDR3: CASSARDRAPNTGELFF. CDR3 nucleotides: TGTGCCAGCAGTGCCAGAGACAGGGCCCCGAACACCGGGGAGCTGTTTTTT.

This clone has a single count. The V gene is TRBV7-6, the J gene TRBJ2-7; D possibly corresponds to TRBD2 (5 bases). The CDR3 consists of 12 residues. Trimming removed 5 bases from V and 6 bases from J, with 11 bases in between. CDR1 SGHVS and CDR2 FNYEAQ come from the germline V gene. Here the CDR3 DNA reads TGTGCCAGCAGCAACCGTGGAGGCGAGCAGTACTTC. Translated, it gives CASSNRGGEQYF.

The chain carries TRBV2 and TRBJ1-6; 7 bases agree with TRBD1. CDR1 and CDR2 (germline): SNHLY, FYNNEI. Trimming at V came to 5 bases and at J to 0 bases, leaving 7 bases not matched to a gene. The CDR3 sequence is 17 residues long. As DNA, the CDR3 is TGTGCCAGCAGTCTAGAGACAGGGAGCTCCTATAATTCACCCCTCCACTTT. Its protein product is CASSLETGSSYNSPLHF.

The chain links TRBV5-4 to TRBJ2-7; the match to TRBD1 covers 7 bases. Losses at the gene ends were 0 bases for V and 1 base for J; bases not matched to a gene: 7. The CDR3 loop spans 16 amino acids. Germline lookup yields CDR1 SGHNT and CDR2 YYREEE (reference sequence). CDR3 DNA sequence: TGTGCCAGCAGCTTGGGCTTCACAGGGGTGTCCTACGAGCAGTACTTC. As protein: CASSLGFTGVSYEQYF. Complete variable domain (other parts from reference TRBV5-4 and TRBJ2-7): ETGVTQSPTHLIKTRGQQVTLRCSSQSGHNTVSWYQQALGQGPQFIFQYYREEENGRGNFPPRFSGLQFPNYSSELNVNALELDDSALYLCASSLGFTGVSYEQYFGPGTRLTVT.

The CDR3 protein is CASSSPGGGADTQYF. Written as DNA, the CDR3 is TGTGCCAGCAGTTCCCCGGGCGGGGGGGCAGATACGCAGTATTTT. The genes are TRBV28 and TRBJ2-3; the match to TRBD2 covers 9 bases. Germline CDR1 MDHEN, CDR2 SYDVKM. The CDR3 consists of 15 residues. The V segment lost 4 bases and the J segment 4 bases; nucleotides outside the gene matches: 6.

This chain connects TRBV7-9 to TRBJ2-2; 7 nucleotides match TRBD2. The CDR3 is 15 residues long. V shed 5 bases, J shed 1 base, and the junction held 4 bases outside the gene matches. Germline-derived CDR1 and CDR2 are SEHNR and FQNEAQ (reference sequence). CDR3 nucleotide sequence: TGTGCCAGCAGCCGCAGCGGGGAGAACACCGGGGAGCTGTTTTTT. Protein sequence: CASSRSGENTGELFF.

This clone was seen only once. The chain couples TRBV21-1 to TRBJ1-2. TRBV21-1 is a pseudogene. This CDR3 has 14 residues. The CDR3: CASACGRHLYGYTF. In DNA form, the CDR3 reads TGTGCCAGCGCCTGCGGCCGCCACCTCTATGGCTACACCTTC.

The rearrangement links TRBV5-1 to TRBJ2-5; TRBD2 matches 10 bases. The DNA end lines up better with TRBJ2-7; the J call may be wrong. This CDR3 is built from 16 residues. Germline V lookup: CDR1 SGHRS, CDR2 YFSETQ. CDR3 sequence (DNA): TGCGCCAGCAGCTTGTCAATGGGACTAGCGAACTACGAGCAGTACTTC. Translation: CASSLSMGLANYEQYF.

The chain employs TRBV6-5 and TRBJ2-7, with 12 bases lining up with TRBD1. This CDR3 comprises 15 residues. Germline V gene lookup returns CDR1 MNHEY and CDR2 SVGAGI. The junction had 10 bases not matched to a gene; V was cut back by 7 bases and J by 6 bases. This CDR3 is CASTKTRDRGLEQYF. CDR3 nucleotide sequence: TGTGCCAGCACTAAGACCCGGGACAGGGGGCTCGAGCAGTACTTC.